A selection of T cell receptor beta chains follows, all from one sample in a study of shared clonotypes between healthy human individuals. The repertoire was sequenced with immunoSEQ multiplex PCR; TCRdb's copy has only in-frame clones and lacks some. The repertoire consists of 2 million to 2.5 million clones, with 95% occurring once and the leading ten covering 0.1% to 0.15%. The specimen sequenced was naive CD4+ T cells sorted from blood. These receptor sequences come from a man aged 18 to 30 in good health. Each CDR3 is given with its conserved first and last residue. D genes are given only for firm matches. Clone size, where shown, is once, few, many, or a class for clones that have expanded.

abundance,v_gene,j_gene,d_gene,CDR3aa,CDR3nt
NA,TRBV28,TRBJ2-7,TRBD1,CASSKNGQGGEQYF,TGTGCCAGCAGCAAAAATGGACAGGGGGGCGAGCAGTACTTC
NA,TRBV5-6,TRBJ2-7,NA,CASSLRATGSLSYEQYF,TGTGCCAGCAGCTTACGGGCGACGGGCTCCCTCTCCTACGAGCAGTACTTC
NA,TRBV10-3,TRBJ2-2,NA,CAISPGGELFF,TGTGCCATCAGCCCCGGCGGGGAGCTGTTTTTT
NA,TRBV5-1,TRBJ2-1,TRBD1,CASSPDRDRVHEQFF,TGCGCCAGCAGCCCCGACCGGGACAGGGTCCATGAGCAGTTCTTC
once,TRBV30,TRBJ1-5,NA,CACEAGGSNQPQHF,TGTGCCTGCGAGGCGGGCGGGAGCAATCAGCCCCAGCATTTT
NA,TRBV7-9,TRBJ1-1,NA,CASSLGMNTEAFF,TGTGCCAGCAGCTTGGGAATGAACACTGAAGCTTTCTTT
NA,TRBV25-1,TRBJ2-1,NA,CASSRPGSLGNEQFF,TGTGCCAGCAGTAGGCCCGGATCACTGGGGAATGAGCAGTTCTTC
once,TRBV14,TRBJ2-5,NA,CASSQGGKETQYF,TGTGCCAGCAGCCAAGGGGGGAAAGAGACCCAGTACTTC
few,TRBV30,TRBJ1-6,NA,CAWPYRTAKTPLHF,TGTGCCTGGCCTTACCGGACAGCCAAAACACCCCTCCACTTT
NA,TRBV10-2,TRBJ1-5,TRBD1,CASSEGTGGQPQHF,TGCGCCAGCAGTGAGGGGACAGGGGGTCAGCCCCAGCATTTT
NA,TRBV5-4,TRBJ2-2,TRBD2,CASSSAALAGGNTGELFF,TGTGCCAGCAGCTCGGCCGCCCTAGCGGGGGGGAACACCGGGGAGCTGTTTTTT
NA,TRBV10-1,TRBJ2-1,NA,CASSVETSFSYNEQFF,TGCGCCAGCAGTGTTGAAACTTCTTTCTCCTACAATGAGCAGTTCTTC
NA,TRBV20-1,TRBJ1-1,NA,CSARVITEAFF,TGCAGTGCTAGAGTCATCACTGAAGCTTTCTTT
few,TRBV29-1,TRBJ2-7,NA,CSVELTEYEQYF,TGCAGCGTTGAACTCACTGAGTACGAGCAGTACTTC
NA,TRBV5-4,TRBJ2-7,NA,CASSPGGVLGNEQYF,TGTGCCAGCAGCCCTGGTGGGGTTCTGGGCAACGAGCAGTACTTC
NA,TRBV11-2,TRBJ2-1,TRBD1,CASSLGDSVYNEQFF,TGTGCCAGCAGCTTAGGGGACAGTGTATACAATGAGCAGTTCTTC
NA,TRBV14,TRBJ2-2,TRBD2,CASSRPSGTNGELFF,TGTGCCAGCAGCCGTCCTAGCGGGACTAACGGGGAGCTGTTTTTT
NA,TRBV5-4,TRBJ1-4,TRBD1,CASSLHTGGNEKLFF,TGTGCCAGCAGCTTACACACAGGGGGTAATGAAAAACTGTTTTTT
NA,TRBV6-5,TRBJ2-2,NA,CASYGAGELFF,TGTGCCAGCTATGGCGCCGGGGAGCTGTTTTTT
NA,TRBV7-2,TRBJ1-2,TRBD1,CASSLNTGGGYTF,TGTGCCAGCAGCTTGAATACAGGGGGAGGCTACACCTTC
NA,TRBV5-1,TRBJ2-5,NA,CASSSGQGTETQYF,TGCGCCAGCAGCTCGGGGCAAGGGACGGAGACCCAGTACTTC
NA,TRBV2,TRBJ2-2,NA,CASSGHRNTGELFF,TGTGCCAGCAGTGGACACAGGAACACCGGGGAGCTGTTTTTT
NA,TRBV30,TRBJ2-2,NA,CAWSVGPATGELFF,TGTGCCTGGAGTGTAGGTCCGGCCACCGGGGAGCTGTTTTTT
NA,TRBV7-8,TRBJ1-1,NA,CASSLPDKNTEAFF,TGTGCCAGCAGCTTACCCGACAAGAACACTGAAGCTTTCTTT
NA,TRBV7-9,TRBJ1-1,NA,CASSRQSNTEAFF,TGTGCCAGCAGCCGACAGTCCAACACTGAAGCTTTCTTT
NA,TRBV11-2,TRBJ1-5,NA,CASSHGQTADQPQHF,TGTGCCAGCAGCCACGGACAGACGGCGGATCAGCCCCAGCATTTT
NA,TRBV9,TRBJ2-3,TRBD2,CASSVGLAGADTQYF,TGTGCCAGCAGCGTAGGACTAGCGGGAGCAGATACGCAGTATTTT
NA,TRBV7-2,TRBJ2-3,TRBD2,CASSARGRQGTDTQYF,TGTGCCAGCAGCGCCCGCGGGAGGCAGGGCACAGATACGCAGTATTTT
once,TRBV10-3,TRBJ2-1,NA,CAISESGTFSYNEQFF,TGTGCCATCAGTGAGTCCGGGACTTTCTCCTACAATGAGCAGTTCTTC
NA,TRBV7-2,TRBJ2-1,NA,CASTRGSPGGNNEQFF,TGTGCCAGCACCCGCGGCTCCCCTGGCGGAAATAATGAGCAGTTCTTC
NA,TRBV7-3,TRBJ2-7,NA,CASRQPVPPWYEQYF,TGTGCCAGCAGGCAACCCGTCCCCCCCTGGTACGAGCAGTACTTC
NA,TRBV5-1,TRBJ2-2,TRBD2,CASSRGRVDTGELFF,TGCGCCAGCAGCCGAGGGAGGGTTGATACCGGGGAGCTGTTTTTT
NA,TRBV5-6,TRBJ2-5,NA,CASSLLGGGMETQYF,TGTGCCAGCAGCTTGCTGGGTGGGGGGATGGAGACCCAGTACTTC
NA,TRBV4-1,TRBJ2-2,TRBD2,CASSHGLAGAVDTGELFF,TGCGCCAGCAGCCATGGACTAGCGGGAGCTGTGGACACCGGGGAGCTGTTTTTT
NA,TRBV29-1,TRBJ1-4,NA,CSASGVASEKLFF,TGCAGCGCCTCGGGGGTGGCTTCTGAAAAACTGTTTTTT
NA,TRBV6-1,TRBJ1-6,NA,CGSISSYNSPLHF,TGTGGAAGTATCAGCTCCTATAATTCACCCCTCCACTTT
NA,TRBV6-1,TRBJ2-4,TRBD2,CASSGNTLSGGEWNIQYF,TGTGCCAGCAGTGGAAACACTCTTAGCGGGGGGGAGTGGAACATTCAGTACTTC
NA,TRBV11-2,TRBJ2-7,NA,CASSPDRSSYEQYF,TGTGCCAGCAGCCCAGACAGGAGCTCCTACGAGCAGTACTTC
NA,TRBV2,TRBJ1-1,NA,CASRPLAGSRGWGTEAFF,TGTGCCAGCAGGCCGTTGGCTGGCAGTAGGGGATGGGGCACTGAAGCTTTCTTT
NA,TRBV5-4,TRBJ2-3,NA,CASSDGQTLSTDTQYF,TGTGCCAGCAGCGATGGCCAGACCCTTAGCACAGATACGCAGTATTTT